These T cell receptor beta chains were read from a single sample in a study of blood T cell repertoires in COVID-19. Data came from immunoSEQ multiplex PCR; TCRdb stores just in-frame clones and leaves some out. The top ten clones hold approximately 6.6% of a sample with 150,000 to 200,000 clones, over 75% of them seen once. Sequenced material: PBMCs or T cells enriched from blood (not recorded which). The receptors derive from a woman aged 45-65 years who had recovered from COVID-19. Each CDR3 is given with its conserved first and last residue. A D gene is named only where the DNA matches it firmly. A clone size is listed for some rows: how often the clone was seen (once, few, many), or a class if it is expanded.

CDR3 protein: CASSRGQGARNEQFF
CDR3 DNA: TGTGCCAGCAGTCGCGGACAGGGGGCACGGAATGAGCAGTTCTTC
clone size: .
J gene: TRBJ2-1
D gene: TRBD1
V gene: TRBV6-6

CDR3 protein: CASSIRGQETQYF
CDR3 DNA: TGCGCCAGCAGCATAAGGGGTCAAGAGACCCAGTACTTC
clone size: .
J gene: TRBJ2-5
D gene: .
V gene: TRBV4-3

CDR3 protein: CSVPGGAGTGELFF
CDR3 DNA: TGCAGCGTCCCCGGGGGGGCCGGCACCGGGGAGCTGTTTTTT
clone size: few
J gene: TRBJ2-2
D gene: TRBD2
V gene: TRBV29-1

CDR3 protein: CASSPSQGRDYGYTF
CDR3 DNA: TGTGCCAGCAGCCCCAGCCAGGGGCGGGACTATGGCTACACCTTC
clone size: .
J gene: TRBJ1-2
D gene: .
V gene: TRBV7-2

CDR3 protein: CASSLVGTSNEKLFF
CDR3 DNA: TGTGCCAGCAGCTTAGTGGGGACATCTAATGAAAAACTGTTTTTT
clone size: .
J gene: TRBJ1-4
D gene: .
V gene: TRBV7-2

CDR3 protein: CASSFGAKYEQYF
CDR3 DNA: TGTGCCAGCAGCTTCGGAGCAAAGTACGAGCAGTACTTC
clone size: .
J gene: TRBJ2-7
D gene: .
V gene: TRBV5-4

CDR3 protein: CASSPRQGTDTQYF
CDR3 DNA: TGTGCCAGCTCGCCACGACAGGGGACAGATACGCAGTATTTT
clone size: .
J gene: TRBJ2-3
D gene: TRBD1
V gene: TRBV18

CDR3 protein: CASSLGHLQETQYF
CDR3 DNA: TGTGCCAGCAGCTTGGGACACCTCCAAGAGACCCAGTACTTC
clone size: .
J gene: TRBJ2-5
D gene: .
V gene: TRBV7-2

CDR3 protein: CASSGSNRVTGGYTF
CDR3 DNA: TGTGCCAGCAGCGGATCCAACAGGGTGACGGGTGGCTACACCTTC
clone size: .
J gene: TRBJ1-2
D gene: .
V gene: TRBV7-9

CDR3 protein: CSASHAEISTDTQYF
CDR3 DNA: TGCAGTGCTAGTCACGCAGAAATATCCACAGATACGCAGTATTTT
clone size: .
J gene: TRBJ2-3
D gene: .
V gene: TRBV20-1

CDR3 protein: CASSTRQGAALDLGYTF
CDR3 DNA: TGTGCCAGCTCAACTCGACAGGGGGCAGCTCTGGATCTTGGCTACACCTTC
clone size: .
J gene: TRBJ1-2
D gene: TRBD1
V gene: TRBV18

CDR3 protein: CASSPDRATNEKLFF
CDR3 DNA: TGTGCCAGCAGTCCGGACAGGGCGACTAATGAAAAACTGTTTTTT
clone size: .
J gene: TRBJ1-4
D gene: TRBD1
V gene: TRBV6-5

CDR3 protein: CASSVGENSYGYTF
CDR3 DNA: TGCGCCAGCAGCGTAGGGGAAAACTCCTATGGCTACACCTTC
clone size: once
J gene: TRBJ1-2
D gene: .
V gene: TRBV4-3

CDR3 protein: CASVQGTHFYEQYF
CDR3 DNA: TGTGCCAGTGTACAGGGGACCCACTTCTACGAGCAGTACTTC
clone size: .
J gene: TRBJ2-7
D gene: TRBD1
V gene: TRBV2

CDR3 protein: CASSLGGQGSYEQYF
CDR3 DNA: TGTGCCAGCAGCTTGGGGGGACAGGGTTCCTACGAGCAGTACTTC
clone size: .
J gene: TRBJ2-7
D gene: TRBD1
V gene: TRBV7-2

CDR3 protein: CASSQNYRDPIYGYTF
CDR3 DNA: TGTGCCAGCAGCCAAAATTACAGGGACCCAATCTATGGCTACACCTTC
clone size: .
J gene: TRBJ1-2
D gene: .
V gene: TRBV3-1/TRBV3-2

CDR3 protein: CASSYSGGSTNEKLFF
CDR3 DNA: TGTGCCAGCAGTTACTCCGGCGGATCAACTAATGAAAAACTGTTTTTT
clone size: .
J gene: TRBJ1-4
D gene: .
V gene: TRBV6-5

CDR3 protein: CASSPDPRSGWKVGGTEAFF
CDR3 DNA: TGTGCCAGCTCACCAGATCCCCGGAGCGGGTGGAAAGTGGGAGGCACTGAAGCTTTCTTT
clone size: .
J gene: TRBJ1-1
D gene: .
V gene: TRBV18

CDR3 protein: CASSSQGSFSYEQYF
CDR3 DNA: TGTGCCAGCAGCTCCCAGGGGTCCTTCTCCTACGAGCAGTACTTC
clone size: .
J gene: TRBJ2-7
D gene: .
V gene: TRBV7-6

CDR3 protein: CASSLGAGTGYGYTF
CDR3 DNA: TGTGCCAGCAGCTTAGGCGCGGGAACCGGCTATGGCTACACCTTC
clone size: .
J gene: TRBJ1-2
D gene: .
V gene: TRBV5-6

CDR3 protein: CASSQGQGSNSPLHF
CDR3 DNA: TGCGCCAGCAGCCAAGGTCAGGGCTCTAATTCACCCCTCCACTTT
clone size: .
J gene: TRBJ1-6
D gene: .
V gene: TRBV4-3

CDR3 protein: CASSFGLAGASYEQYF
CDR3 DNA: TGTGCCAGCAGTTTCGGACTAGCGGGGGCCTCCTACGAGCAGTACTTC
clone size: .
J gene: TRBJ2-7
D gene: TRBD2
V gene: TRBV3-1/TRBV3-2

CDR3 protein: CASSLPNYNEQFF
CDR3 DNA: TGTGCCAGCAGCTTACCCAACTACAATGAGCAGTTCTTC
clone size: .
J gene: TRBJ2-1
D gene: .
V gene: TRBV7-8

CDR3 protein: CASSSQGYTDTQYF
CDR3 DNA: TGTGCCAGTAGTTCACAGGGCTACACAGATACGCAGTATTTT
clone size: once
J gene: TRBJ2-3
D gene: .
V gene: TRBV19

CDR3 protein: CASTVQHPSEQYF
CDR3 DNA: TGTGCCAGTACTGTACAGCACCCATCGGAGCAGTACTTC
clone size: .
J gene: TRBJ2-7
D gene: .
V gene: TRBV19

CDR3 protein: CSVGTSPDTEAFF
CDR3 DNA: TGCAGCGTTGGGACTTCCCCGGACACTGAAGCTTTCTTT
clone size: few
J gene: TRBJ1-1
D gene: .
V gene: TRBV29-1

CDR3 protein: CASSPDRGGRTDTQYF
CDR3 DNA: TGTGCCAGCAGTCCAGACCGAGGAGGGAGGACAGATACGCAGTATTTT
clone size: .
J gene: TRBJ2-3
D gene: .
V gene: TRBV27

CDR3 protein: CASSHGQVTYEQYF
CDR3 DNA: TGTGCCAGCAGCCACGGACAGGTTACCTACGAGCAGTACTTC
clone size: .
J gene: TRBJ2-7
D gene: TRBD1
V gene: TRBV6-2/TRBV6-3

CDR3 protein: CASSMLGGEKLFF
CDR3 DNA: TGTGCCAGTAGTATGTTGGGAGGCGAAAAACTGTTTTTT
clone size: few
J gene: TRBJ1-4
D gene: .
V gene: TRBV19

CDR3 protein: CASSLVLASFTGELFF
CDR3 DNA: TGTGCCAGCAGCTTGGTTCTAGCGAGTTTCACCGGGGAGCTGTTTTTT
clone size: .
J gene: TRBJ2-2
D gene: .
V gene: TRBV5-4

CDR3 protein: CASSLQGRGTDTQYF
CDR3 DNA: TGTGCCAGCAGCTTACAGGGACGGGGCACAGATACGCAGTATTTT
clone size: .
J gene: TRBJ2-3
D gene: .
V gene: TRBV2

CDR3 protein: CASSLGGYGYTF
CDR3 DNA: TGTGCCAGCAGTTTGGGGGGGTATGGCTACACCTTC
clone size: .
J gene: TRBJ1-2
D gene: .
V gene: TRBV28

CDR3 protein: CASSLGQDRQPQHF
CDR3 DNA: TGTGCCAGCAGCTTAGGACAGGACAGGCAGCCCCAGCATTTT
clone size: few
J gene: TRBJ1-5
D gene: TRBD1
V gene: TRBV7-2

CDR3 protein: CASSRTVGAYEQYF
CDR3 DNA: TGTGCCAGCAGTCGGACAGTGGGGGCCTACGAGCAGTACTTC
clone size: .
J gene: TRBJ2-7
D gene: .
V gene: TRBV6-2/TRBV6-3

CDR3 protein: CASSFPGTEAFF
CDR3 DNA: TGTGCCAGCTCGTTTCCAGGGACTGAAGCTTTCTTT
clone size: .
J gene: TRBJ1-1
D gene: .
V gene: TRBV18

CDR3 protein: CASSRTSTGVLGKLFF
CDR3 DNA: TGTGCCAGCAGCCGCACGTCGACAGGGGTTCTTGGTAAACTGTTTTTT
clone size: once
J gene: TRBJ1-4
D gene: TRBD1
V gene: TRBV14

CDR3 protein: CASSLDRGRGDGYTF
CDR3 DNA: TGTGCCAGCAGCTTAGACAGGGGGCGGGGCGATGGCTACACCTTC
clone size: .
J gene: TRBJ1-2
D gene: TRBD1
V gene: TRBV7-9

CDR3 protein: CASSEQGIMNTEAFF
CDR3 DNA: TGTGCCAGCAGTGAACAGGGCATCATGAACACTGAAGCTTTCTTT
clone size: .
J gene: TRBJ1-1
D gene: .
V gene: TRBV2

CDR3 protein: CASSSGQVAYEQYF
CDR3 DNA: TGTGCCAGCAGCTCGGGTCAAGTAGCCTACGAGCAGTACTTC
clone size: .
J gene: TRBJ2-7
D gene: .
V gene: TRBV7-8

CDR3 protein: CASSVAGGPYEQYF
CDR3 DNA: TGTGCCAGCAGTGTGGCGGGGGGGCCCTACGAGCAGTACTTC
clone size: .
J gene: TRBJ2-7
D gene: TRBD2
V gene: TRBV2

CDR3 protein: CASSKGLRTEAFF
CDR3 DNA: TGTGCCAGCAGTAAAGGACTTCGAACTGAAGCTTTCTTT
clone size: .
J gene: TRBJ1-1
D gene: .
V gene: TRBV6-2/TRBV6-3

CDR3 protein: CASSSPTGRTDTQYF
CDR3 DNA: TGTGCCAGCAGCTCCCCAACAGGGCGCACAGATACGCAGTATTTT
clone size: once
J gene: TRBJ2-3
D gene: .
V gene: TRBV9

CDR3 protein: CASSEAGGQLGYTF
CDR3 DNA: TGTGCCAGCAGTGAAGCGGGGGGGCAACTGGGCTACACCTTC
clone size: .
J gene: TRBJ1-2
D gene: .
V gene: TRBV6-1

CDR3 protein: CASSYRVGPDTQYF
CDR3 DNA: TGTGCCAGTAGTTACAGGGTGGGGCCAGATACGCAGTATTTT
clone size: once
J gene: TRBJ2-3
D gene: .
V gene: TRBV19

CDR3 protein: CASSSRGFDYGYTF
CDR3 DNA: TGCGCCAGCAGCTCCAGGGGCTTTGACTATGGCTACACCTTC
clone size: .
J gene: TRBJ1-2
D gene: .
V gene: TRBV5-1

CDR3 protein: CASSYAGQVAGDYTF
CDR3 DNA: TGTGCCAGCAGTTACGCTGGACAGGTCGCAGGGGACTACACCTTC
clone size: .
J gene: TRBJ1-2
D gene: TRBD1
V gene: TRBV6-5

CDR3 protein: CASSQFPRGQETQYF
CDR3 DNA: TGTGCCAGCAGCCAATTCCCCCGGGGCCAAGAGACCCAGTACTTC
clone size: .
J gene: TRBJ2-5
D gene: .
V gene: TRBV3-1/TRBV3-2

CDR3 protein: CASGQGTSGNTIYF
CDR3 DNA: TGTGCCAGCGGACAGGGGACTTCTGGAAACACCATATATTTT
clone size: .
J gene: TRBJ1-3
D gene: TRBD1
V gene: TRBV5-6

CDR3 protein: CASETSYNTGELFF
CDR3 DNA: TGTGCCAGCGAGACTAGCTACAACACCGGGGAGCTGTTTTTT
clone size: .
J gene: TRBJ2-2
D gene: TRBD2
V gene: TRBV7-9